The entry that follows covers one T cell receptor (beta chain) sequence. The CDR3 spans 13 residues. Per the germline V gene, CDR1 is SGHNT and CDR2 is YENEEA. The junction had 5 bases not matched to a gene; V was cut back by 10 bases and J by 5 bases. This sample was included in a study of blood T cell repertoires in COVID-19. Across the whole study: The United States, Italy and Spain supplied acute and convalescent COVID-19 samples. T cells, B-cell-depleted T cells, or PBMCs supplied cDNA or gDNA.

In the study's own analysis: From reference gene primer amplification, estimates of nucleated cell counts were derived. This table comes from immunoSEQ multiplex PCR, and its TCRdb copy is limited to in-frame clones, with some not included. V and J calls and clone size come straight from that table; D and trimming were deduced from the DNA. Of 70,000 to 90,000 clones detected, 75% to 95% appear once; the ten largest clones hold 6.9%. Sequenced input: peripheral blood. The rearrangement links TRBV11-3 to TRBJ2-2, with TRBD2 identical over 9 bases. The TCR sequence derives from a human donor in a cohort sampled during active COVID-19. The CDR3 here is CATQRGATGELFF. DNA for the CDR3: TGTGCCACCCAGCGGGGGGCTACCGGGGAGCTGTTTTTT.